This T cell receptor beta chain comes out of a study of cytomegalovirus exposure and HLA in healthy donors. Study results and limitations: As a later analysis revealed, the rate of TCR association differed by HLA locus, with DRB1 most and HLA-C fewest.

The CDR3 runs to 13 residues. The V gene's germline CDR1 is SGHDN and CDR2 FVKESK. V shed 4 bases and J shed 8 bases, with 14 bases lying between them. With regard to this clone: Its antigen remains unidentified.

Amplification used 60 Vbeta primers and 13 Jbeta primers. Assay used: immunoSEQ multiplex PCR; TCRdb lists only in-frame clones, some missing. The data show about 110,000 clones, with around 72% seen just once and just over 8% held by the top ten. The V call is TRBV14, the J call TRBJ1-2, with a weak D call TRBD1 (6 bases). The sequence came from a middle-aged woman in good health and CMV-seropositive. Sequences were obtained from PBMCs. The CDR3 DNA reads TGTGCCAGCAGCCCCACAGGGTCTTACGGCTACACCTTC. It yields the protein CASSPTGSYGYTF.